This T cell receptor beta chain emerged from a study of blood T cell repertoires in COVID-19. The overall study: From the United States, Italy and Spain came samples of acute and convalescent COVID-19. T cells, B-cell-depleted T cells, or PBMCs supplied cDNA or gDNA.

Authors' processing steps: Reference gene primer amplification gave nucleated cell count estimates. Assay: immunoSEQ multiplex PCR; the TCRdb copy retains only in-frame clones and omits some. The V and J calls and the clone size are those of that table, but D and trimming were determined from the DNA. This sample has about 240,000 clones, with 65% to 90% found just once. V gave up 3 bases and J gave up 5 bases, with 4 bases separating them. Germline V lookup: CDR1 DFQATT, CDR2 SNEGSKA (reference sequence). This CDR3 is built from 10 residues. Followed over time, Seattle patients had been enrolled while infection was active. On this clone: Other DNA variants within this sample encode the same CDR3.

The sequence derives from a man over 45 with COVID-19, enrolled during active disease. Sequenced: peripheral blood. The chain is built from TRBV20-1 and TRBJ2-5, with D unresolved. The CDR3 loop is CSASGETQYF. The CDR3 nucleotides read TGCAGTGCTAGCGGTGAGACCCAGTACTTC.